A selection of T cell receptor beta chains follows, all from one sample in a study of T cell responses to AZD1222 COVID-19 vaccine. The table came from immunoSEQ multiplex PCR; TCRdb's copy has only in-frame clones and leaves some out. The table shows hundreds of thousands of clones, with 90% to 95% occurring only once. The input for sequencing was peripheral blood, taken 28 days after the second AZD1222 dose. Source of these receptors: an adult who received the AZD1222 COVID-19 vaccine. CDR3s include the opening cysteine and the closing phenylalanine or tryptophan. The order of the fields is J gene, D gene, V gene, clone size, CDR3 DNA, CDR3 protein. A D gene is named only where the DNA matches it firmly. Not every row has a clone size; where given, it reads once, few, many or a size class.

>TRBJ2-1|TRBD2|TRBV5-4|-
TGTGCCAACAGCTCGACTAGCCGGTCTTACAATGAGCAGTTCTTC
CANSSTSRSYNEQFF
>TRBJ1-3|TRBD1|TRBV6-5|-
TGTGCCAGCAGTTACTGGGCAGGGGGGGGAAACACCATATATTTT
CASSYWAGGGNTIYF
>TRBJ2-1|TRBD2|TRBV6-6|few
TGTGCCAGCAGCACAACTAGCGGGAGAGACAATGAGCAGTTCTTC
CASSTTSGRDNEQFF
>TRBJ2-7|-|TRBV6-2/TRBV6-3|-
TGTGCCAGCAGTAGACTAGCCTACGAGCAGTACTTC
CASSRLAYEQYF
>TRBJ1-2|-|TRBV10-2|once
TGCGCCAGCAGTGAGTCCGGCTATGGCTACACCTTC
CASSESGYGYTF
>TRBJ1-1|-|TRBV3-1/TRBV3-2|-
TGTGCCAGTCGAGGCACCCAGAACACTGAAGCTTTCTTT
CASRGTQNTEAFF
>TRBJ2-1|-|TRBV7-2|few
TGTGCCAGCAGCTACCGCGGGGTGAGCTCCTACAATGAGCAGTTCTTC
CASSYRGVSSYNEQFF
>TRBJ1-5|-|TRBV9|-
TGTGCCAGCAGCGTAGGGTCTCAGGGGCCCCAGCATTTT
CASSVGSQGPQHF
>TRBJ1-1|TRBD1|TRBV24-1|-
TGTGCCACCAGTGACGCTGGGACAGGGGATGAAAACACTGAAGCTTTCTTT
CATSDAGTGDENTEAFF
>TRBJ1-2|TRBD1|TRBV6-5|-
TGTGCCAGCAGAATCACAGGGGCGGAGTATGGCTACACCTTC
CASRITGAEYGYTF
>TRBJ2-1|TRBD2|TRBV7-9|-
TGTGCCAGCAGCTCATTAGCGGGGGGGCCGGACAATGAGCAGTTCTTC
CASSSLAGGPDNEQFF
>TRBJ2-2|-|TRBV4-3|-
TGCGCCAGCAGCCAAGATAAAGGGTATAGCGGGGAGCTGTTTTTT
CASSQDKGYSGELFF
>TRBJ1-2|TRBD1|TRBV11-2|-
TGTGCCAGCAGCCCCGGACAGGGCCAGGGCTACACCTTC
CASSPGQGQGYTF
>TRBJ1-6|-|TRBV11-2|-
TGTGCCAGCAGCTTAGGCCCCGCATCACCCCTCCACTTT
CASSLGPASPLHF
>TRBJ2-7|TRBD1|TRBV13|-
TGTGCCAGCAGCTTGGGACAGGGGACTTCCTACGAGCAGTACTTC
CASSLGQGTSYEQYF
>TRBJ2-3|TRBD2|TRBV9|-
TGTGCCAGCAGCCCACGGACTAGCGGGAGGGCCGAAGGGTCAGATACGCAGTATTTT
CASSPRTSGRAEGSDTQYF
>TRBJ1-3|-|TRBV5-1|-
TGCGCCAGCAGCTCGGAGGTGGCAACTGGGAACACCATATATTTT
CASSSEVATGNTIYF
>TRBJ2-1|TRBD1|TRBV10-3|-
TGTGCCATCAGTGAGTCGGGGACAGGGGTCGATGAGCAGTTCTTC
CAISESGTGVDEQFF
>TRBJ1-4|-|TRBV7-9|once
TGTGCCAGCACCCTATTGAGTGGGACTAATGAAAAACTGTTTTTT
CASTLLSGTNEKLFF
>TRBJ2-1|-|TRBV10-3|-
TGTGCCATCAGTGAGCGCCCGAGGACTTACAATGAGCAGTTCTTC
CAISERPRTYNEQFF
>TRBJ2-5|-|TRBV10-3|few
TGTGCCATCAGAGGGGAGATCCAAGAGACCCAGTACTTC
CAIRGEIQETQYF
>TRBJ2-7|-|TRBV7-2|-
TGTGCCAGCAGCCTATCTGGGACGTTAAGCTCCTACGAGCAGTACTTC
CASSLSGTLSSYEQYF